This T cell receptor beta chain stems from a study of blood T cell repertoires in COVID-19. About the study: The United States, Italy and Spain provided the acute and convalescent COVID-19 samples. Sample material is recorded as cDNA or gDNA derived from T cells, B-cell-depleted T cells, or PBMCs.

As processed by the authors: Amplifying reference gene primers gave estimates of nucleated cell counts. The table came from immunoSEQ multiplex PCR; TCRdb's copy has only in-frame clones and leaves some out. V and J calls and clone size are copied from that table; D and trimming were computed from the DNA. Of approximately 200,000 clones detected, 70% to 90% appear once; the ten largest clones hold under 4.5%. The count of this clone is one. Per germline, CDR1 SGHNT and CDR2 YYREEE (reference sequence). V shed 4 bases and J shed 0 bases, with 20 bases lying between them. CDR3 length: 18 residues. This clonotype was obtained from a woman between 25 and 40 years old with acute or convalescent COVID-19. The rearrangement links TRBV5-4 to TRBJ1-5, with no clear D. The sample comprised peripheral blood. Written as DNA, the CDR3 is TGTGCCAGCAGCGGGAGGTGGGCCCCTCTCTATAGCAATCAGCCCCAGCATTTT. Protein sequence: CASSGRWAPLYSNQPQHF.